The rows below give T cell receptor beta chains drawn from one sample of a study of blood T cell repertoires in COVID-19. The method was immunoSEQ multiplex PCR; TCRdb's version includes in-frame clones alone and lacks a portion of them. The table shows some 400,000 clones, with 85% to 90% occurring only once. The sequencing input was PBMCs or T cells enriched from blood (not recorded which). The receptors derive from a man aged 25-45 years who had recovered from COVID-19. Both conserved end residues are part of each CDR3. A D gene is named only where the DNA matches it firmly. Clone size appears in some rows only: once, few, many, or a class for an expanded clone.

size,V,J,D,CDR3,DNA
NA,TRBV3-1/TRBV3-2,TRBJ1-2,TRBD1,CASSQETGGSGYTF,TGTGCCAGCAGCCAAGAGACAGGGGGCAGTGGCTACACCTTC
few,TRBV14,TRBJ2-6,NA,CASSQDSRDNRLANVLTF,TGTGCCAGCAGCCAAGACTCCCGGGACAACCGTCTGGCCAACGTCCTGACTTTC
few,TRBV5-1,TRBJ2-7,TRBD2,CASSEGTSGSDEQYF,TGCGCCAGCAGCGAAGGGACTAGCGGGAGCGACGAGCAGTACTTC
NA,TRBV4-1,TRBJ2-7,TRBD2,CASSPSGRSYEQYF,TGCGCCAGCAGCCCTAGCGGGAGAAGCTACGAGCAGTACTTC
NA,TRBV28,TRBJ1-3,NA,CASSSSPGYTIYF,TGTGCCAGCAGCTCATCTCCAGGATACACCATATATTTT
NA,TRBV28,TRBJ1-6,NA,CASSRRVDSPLHF,TGTGCCAGCTCGCGCCGGGTGGATTCACCCCTCCACTTT
NA,TRBV28,TRBJ2-5,TRBD2,CASSLSAGGPGLETQYF,TGTGCCAGCAGTTTGTCAGCGGGAGGGCCGGGGCTGGAGACCCAGTACTTC
NA,TRBV5-6,TRBJ2-7,TRBD1,CASSPGTVAYEQYF,TGTGCCAGCAGCCCGGGGACAGTGGCCTACGAGCAGTACTTC
NA,TRBV2,TRBJ2-1,NA,CASDSEKSDNEQFF,TGTGCCAGCGACTCGGAAAAAAGCGACAATGAGCAGTTCTTC
few,TRBV18,TRBJ2-7,NA,CASSPPGEVSGQYF,TGTGCCAGCTCACCGCCCGGGGAGGTTTCCGGGCAGTACTTC
NA,TRBV9,TRBJ1-2,NA,CASSLSGSGYTF,TGTGCCAGCAGCCTATCAGGGTCTGGCTACACCTTC
NA,TRBV28,TRBJ1-5,TRBD1,CASRPGQGFNQPQHF,TGTGCCAGCAGACCCGGACAGGGATTCAATCAGCCCCAGCATTTT
NA,TRBV5-1,TRBJ1-2,TRBD1,CASSSGQGSYGYTF,TGCGCCAGCAGCTCGGGACAGGGGAGCTATGGCTACACCTTC
NA,TRBV4-1,TRBJ2-1,TRBD2,CASSHRGGVSGNNEQFF,TGCGCCAGCAGCCACCGCGGGGGGGTTAGCGGGAACAATGAGCAGTTCTTC
NA,TRBV2,TRBJ2-3,TRBD2,CASRTGTSRGTDTQYF,TGTGCCAGCAGAACCGGGACTAGTCGTGGCACAGATACGCAGTATTTT
NA,TRBV18,TRBJ1-1,NA,CASQRQEDTEAFF,TGTGCCAGCCAGAGACAGGAGGACACTGAAGCTTTCTTT
NA,TRBV19,TRBJ1-5,TRBD1,CATQRGPDRGSSNQPQHF,TGTGCCACCCAAAGGGGGCCTGACAGGGGGAGTAGCAATCAGCCCCAGCATTTT
NA,TRBV5-6,TRBJ1-2,TRBD1,CASSEQGDYGYTF,TGTGCCAGCAGCGAACAGGGGGACTATGGCTACACCTTC
NA,TRBV7-9,TRBJ1-2,NA,CASSLSLGDYGYGYTF,TGTGCCAGCAGCTTATCCTTGGGGGACTATGGCTATGGCTACACCTTC
NA,TRBV6-5,TRBJ1-2,TRBD1,CASSYSGQGPYGYTF,TGTGCCAGCAGTTACTCAGGACAGGGCCCCTATGGCTACACCTTC
few,TRBV28,TRBJ2-2,TRBD2,CASRPPRGQAKSGTSGTGELFF,TGTGCCAGCAGACCCCCAAGAGGGCAGGCCAAATCCGGGACTAGCGGGACCGGGGAGCTGTTTTTT
NA,TRBV28,TRBJ2-3,NA,CASRDSGTDTQYF,TGTGCCAGCAGGGATAGCGGCACAGATACGCAGTATTTT
NA,TRBV7-3,TRBJ2-5,NA,CASSPEASETQYF,TGTGCCAGCAGCCCGGAGGCTAGTGAGACCCAGTACTTC
NA,TRBV27,TRBJ2-7,TRBD1,CASFDRAYEQYF,TGTGCCAGCTTTGACAGGGCATACGAGCAGTACTTC
NA,TRBV29-1,TRBJ2-1,TRBD1,CSVQTGGKYNEQFF,TGCAGCGTGCAGACAGGGGGAAAATACAATGAGCAGTTCTTC
once,TRBV6-5,TRBJ2-7,TRBD1,CASSLGQGRYYEQYF,TGTGCCAGCAGCTTAGGACAGGGGAGGTACTACGAGCAGTACTTC
NA,TRBV29-1,TRBJ2-6,NA,CSVGGTGANVLTF,TGCAGCGTCGGGGGAACGGGGGCCAACGTCCTGACTTTC